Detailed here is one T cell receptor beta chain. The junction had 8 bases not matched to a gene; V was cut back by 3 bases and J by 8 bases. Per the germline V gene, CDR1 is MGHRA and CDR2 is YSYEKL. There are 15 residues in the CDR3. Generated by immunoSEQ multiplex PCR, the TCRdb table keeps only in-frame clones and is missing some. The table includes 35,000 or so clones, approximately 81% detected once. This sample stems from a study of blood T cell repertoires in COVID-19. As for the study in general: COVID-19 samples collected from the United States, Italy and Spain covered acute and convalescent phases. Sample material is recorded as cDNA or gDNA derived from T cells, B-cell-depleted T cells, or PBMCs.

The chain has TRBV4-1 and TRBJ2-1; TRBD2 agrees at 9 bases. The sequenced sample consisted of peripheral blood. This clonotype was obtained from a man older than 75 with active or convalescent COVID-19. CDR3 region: CASSHGRGGPYEQFF. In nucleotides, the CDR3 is TGCGCCAGCAGCCATGGGCGGGGGGGCCCGTATGAGCAGTTCTTC.